The entry below gives a single T cell receptor (beta chain) sequence along with its context. Its target is unknown. These data are taken from a study of B cell selection in AIRE deficiency. The sorted conventional CD4 T cells were gated as CD4+CD127+. Germline V gene sequence: CDR1 MNHNY, CDR2 SVGAGI (reference sequence). There are 14 residues in the CDR3. The trim removed 4 bases at V and 4 bases at J, leaving 5 bases unmatched. Measured with immunoSEQ multiplex PCR; TCRdb has only the in-frame clones, and not every one. The sample shows some 19,000 clones, around 97% of them seen only once. Study-wide results and caveats: Approximately 30% of healthy-donor shared Treg TCRbeta sequences appeared in patient Tconv cells.

The source is a human donor with AIRE deficiency. The chain combines TRBV6-6 with TRBJ1-1; 8 nucleotides agree with TRBD1. The sequencing sample was made of conventional CD4+ T cells sorted from PBMCs. This chain's CDR3 is CASSFRTGSTEAFF. The CDR3 region has the DNA TGTGCCAGCAGTTTCCGGACAGGGAGCACTGAAGCTTTCTTT.